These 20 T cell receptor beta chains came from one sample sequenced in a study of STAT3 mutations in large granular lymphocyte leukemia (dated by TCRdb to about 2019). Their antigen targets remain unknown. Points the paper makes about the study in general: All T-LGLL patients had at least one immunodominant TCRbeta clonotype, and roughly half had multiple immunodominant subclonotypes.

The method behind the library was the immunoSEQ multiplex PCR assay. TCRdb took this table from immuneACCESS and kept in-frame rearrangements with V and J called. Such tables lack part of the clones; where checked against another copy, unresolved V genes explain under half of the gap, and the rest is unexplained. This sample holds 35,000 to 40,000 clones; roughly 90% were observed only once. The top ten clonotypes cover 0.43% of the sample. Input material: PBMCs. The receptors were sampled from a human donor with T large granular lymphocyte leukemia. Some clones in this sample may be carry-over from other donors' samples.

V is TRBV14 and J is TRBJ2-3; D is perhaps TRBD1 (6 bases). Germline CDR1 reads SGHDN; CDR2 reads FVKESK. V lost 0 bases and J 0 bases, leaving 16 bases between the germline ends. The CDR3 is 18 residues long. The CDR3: CASSQEGAIVLSTDTQYF. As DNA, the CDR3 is TGTGCCAGCAGCCAAGAGGGGGCCATCGTCCTTAGCACAGATACGCAGTATTTT.

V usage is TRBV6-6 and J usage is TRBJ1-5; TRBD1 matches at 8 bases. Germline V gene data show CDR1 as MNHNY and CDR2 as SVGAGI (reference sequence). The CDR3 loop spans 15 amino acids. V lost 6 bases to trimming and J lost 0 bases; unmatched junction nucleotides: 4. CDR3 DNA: TGTGCCAGCAGCCACAGGGGGGTTAGCAATCAGCCCCAGCATTTT. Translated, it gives CASSHRGVSNQPQHF.

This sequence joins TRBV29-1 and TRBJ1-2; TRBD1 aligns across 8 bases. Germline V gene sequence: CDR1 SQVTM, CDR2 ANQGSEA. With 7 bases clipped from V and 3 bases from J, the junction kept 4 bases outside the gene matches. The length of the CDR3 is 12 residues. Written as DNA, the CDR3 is TGCAGCGGCTCGGGACAGGACTATGGCTACACCTTC. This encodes CSGSGQDYGYTF.

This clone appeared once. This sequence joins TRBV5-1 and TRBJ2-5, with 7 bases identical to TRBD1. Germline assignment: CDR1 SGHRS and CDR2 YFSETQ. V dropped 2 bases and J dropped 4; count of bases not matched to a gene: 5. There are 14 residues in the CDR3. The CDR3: CASSFEGAGETQYF. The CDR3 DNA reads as TGCGCCAGCAGCTTCGAGGGGGCGGGAGAGACCCAGTACTTC.

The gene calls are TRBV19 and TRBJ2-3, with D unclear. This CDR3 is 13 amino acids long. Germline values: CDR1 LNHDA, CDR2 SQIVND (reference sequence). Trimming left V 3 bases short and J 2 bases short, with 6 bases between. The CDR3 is CASSIQLTDTQYF. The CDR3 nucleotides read TGTGCCAGTAGTATCCAGCTCACAGATACGCAGTATTTT.

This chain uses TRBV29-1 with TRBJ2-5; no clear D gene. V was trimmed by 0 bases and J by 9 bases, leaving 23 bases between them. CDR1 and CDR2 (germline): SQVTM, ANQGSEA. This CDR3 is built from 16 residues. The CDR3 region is CSVEDHFRSSSESQYF. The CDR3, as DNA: TGCAGCGTTGAAGATCACTTTCGGTCCTCATCCGAGTCCCAGTACTTC.

CDR3 in DNA: TGTGCCATCAGTGAACTTTCGTATGGCTACACCTTC. Translation: CAISELSYGYTF. V usage is TRBV10-3 and J usage is TRBJ1-2; unclear D gene. V gave up 3 bases and J gave up 5 bases, with 7 bases separating them. The CDR3 is made up of 12 amino acids. The germline gives CDR1 ENHRY, CDR2 SYGVKD.

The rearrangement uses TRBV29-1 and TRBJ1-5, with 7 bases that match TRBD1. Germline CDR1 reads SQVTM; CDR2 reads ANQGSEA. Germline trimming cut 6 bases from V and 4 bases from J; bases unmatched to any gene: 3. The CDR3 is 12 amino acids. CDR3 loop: CSVSGQNQPQHF. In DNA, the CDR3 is TGCAGCGTCTCGGGACAGAATCAGCCCCAGCATTTT.

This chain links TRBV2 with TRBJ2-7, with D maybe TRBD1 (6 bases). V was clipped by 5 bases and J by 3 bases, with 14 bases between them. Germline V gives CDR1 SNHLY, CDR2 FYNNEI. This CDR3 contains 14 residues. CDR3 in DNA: TGTGCCAGCAGTCCCCCTCGGGACAACTACGAGCAGTACGTC. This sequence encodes CASSPPRDNYEQYV.

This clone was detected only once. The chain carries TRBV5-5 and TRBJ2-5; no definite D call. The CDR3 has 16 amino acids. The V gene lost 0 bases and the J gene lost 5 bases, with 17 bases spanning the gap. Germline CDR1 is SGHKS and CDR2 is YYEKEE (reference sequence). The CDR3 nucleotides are TGTGCCAGCAGCTTGGTGGGTGGGGTTCTTGGCGAGACCCAGTACTTC. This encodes CASSLVGGVLGETQYF. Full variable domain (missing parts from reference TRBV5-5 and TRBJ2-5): DAGVTQSPTHLIKTRGQQVTLRCSPISGHKSVSWYQQVLGQGPQFIFQYYEKEERGRGNFPDRFSARQFPNYSSELNVNALLLGDSALYLCASSLVGGVLGETQYFGPGTRLLVL.

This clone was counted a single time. The CDR3 is CASFTGQGSTEAFF. The DNA of the CDR3 is TGCGCCAGCTTTACCGGACAGGGATCCACTGAAGCTTTCTTT. This chain connects TRBV5-1 to TRBJ1-1; 8 bases fit TRBD1. The CDR3 covers 14 residues. The V segment lost 7 bases and the J segment 4 bases; nucleotides outside the gene matches: 9. Germline CDR1 and CDR2: SGHRS and YFSETQ.

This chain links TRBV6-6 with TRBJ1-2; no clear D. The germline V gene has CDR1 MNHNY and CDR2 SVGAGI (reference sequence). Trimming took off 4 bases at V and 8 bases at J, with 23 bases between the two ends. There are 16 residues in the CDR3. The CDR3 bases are TGTGCCAGCAGTTCCACCTCCGGACGCCCAGTTGTAGGCTACACCTTC. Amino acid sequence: CASSSTSGRPVVGYTF.

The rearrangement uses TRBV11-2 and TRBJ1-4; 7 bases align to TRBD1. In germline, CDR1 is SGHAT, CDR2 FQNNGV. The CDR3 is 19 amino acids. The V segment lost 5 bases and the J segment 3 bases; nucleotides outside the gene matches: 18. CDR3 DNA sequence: TGTGCCAGCAGCCCGACCAAAAGGACAGGCTCCATGGCTAATGAAAAACTGTTTTTT. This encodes CASSPTKRTGSMANEKLFF.

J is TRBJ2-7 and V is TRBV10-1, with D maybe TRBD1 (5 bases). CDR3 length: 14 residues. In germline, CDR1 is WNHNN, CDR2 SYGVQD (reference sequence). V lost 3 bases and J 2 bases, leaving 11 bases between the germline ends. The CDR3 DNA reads TGCGCCAGCAGTGACCAGGTGGGGCCCTACGAGCAGTACTTC. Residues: CASSDQVGPYEQYF.

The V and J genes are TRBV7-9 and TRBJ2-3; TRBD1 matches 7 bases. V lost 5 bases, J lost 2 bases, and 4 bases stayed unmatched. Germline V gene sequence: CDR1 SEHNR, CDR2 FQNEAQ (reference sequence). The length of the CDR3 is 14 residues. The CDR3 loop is CASSLGQATDTQYF. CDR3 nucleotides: TGTGCCAGCAGCCTCGGACAGGCCACAGATACGCAGTATTTT.

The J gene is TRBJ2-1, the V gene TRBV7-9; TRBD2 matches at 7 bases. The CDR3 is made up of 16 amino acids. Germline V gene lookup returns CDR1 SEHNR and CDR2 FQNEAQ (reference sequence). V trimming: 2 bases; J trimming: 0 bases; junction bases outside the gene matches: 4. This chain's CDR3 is CASSLMRGISYNEQFF. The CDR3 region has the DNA TGTGCCAGCAGCTTAATGCGGGGGATCTCCTACAATGAGCAGTTCTTC.

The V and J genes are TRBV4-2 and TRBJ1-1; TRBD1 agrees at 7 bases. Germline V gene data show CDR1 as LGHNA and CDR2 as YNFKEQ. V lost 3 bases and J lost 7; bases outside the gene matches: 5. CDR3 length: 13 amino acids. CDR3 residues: CASSQRDRREAFF. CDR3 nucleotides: TGTGCCAGCAGCCAGAGGGACAGACGTGAAGCTTTCTTT.

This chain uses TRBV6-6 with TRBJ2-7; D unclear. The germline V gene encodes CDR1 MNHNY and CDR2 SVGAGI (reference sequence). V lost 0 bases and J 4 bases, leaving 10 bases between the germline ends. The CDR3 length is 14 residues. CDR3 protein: CASSYSSSPYEQYF. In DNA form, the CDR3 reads TGTGCCAGCAGTTACTCGAGCTCTCCTTACGAGCAGTACTTC.

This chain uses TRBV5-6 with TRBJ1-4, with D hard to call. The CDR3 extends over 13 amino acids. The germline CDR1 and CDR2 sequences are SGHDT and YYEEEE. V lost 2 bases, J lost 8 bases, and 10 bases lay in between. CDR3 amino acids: CASSFRGAEKLFF. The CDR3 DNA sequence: TGTGCCAGCAGCTTTCGGGGAGCAGAAAAACTGTTTTTT.

The DNA for the CDR3 is TGTGCCAGCTCACCATGGTTGAGGACAGACGTGGTCGGTCTCTACGAGCAGTACTTC. It translates to CASSPWLRTDVVGLYEQYF. This rearrangement joins TRBV18 to TRBJ2-7, with D possibly TRBD1 on 6 matching bases. The CDR3 runs to 19 residues. From germline, CDR1 is KGHSH and CDR2 LQKENI. Trimming stripped 2 bases from V and 3 bases from J, with 26 bases between.